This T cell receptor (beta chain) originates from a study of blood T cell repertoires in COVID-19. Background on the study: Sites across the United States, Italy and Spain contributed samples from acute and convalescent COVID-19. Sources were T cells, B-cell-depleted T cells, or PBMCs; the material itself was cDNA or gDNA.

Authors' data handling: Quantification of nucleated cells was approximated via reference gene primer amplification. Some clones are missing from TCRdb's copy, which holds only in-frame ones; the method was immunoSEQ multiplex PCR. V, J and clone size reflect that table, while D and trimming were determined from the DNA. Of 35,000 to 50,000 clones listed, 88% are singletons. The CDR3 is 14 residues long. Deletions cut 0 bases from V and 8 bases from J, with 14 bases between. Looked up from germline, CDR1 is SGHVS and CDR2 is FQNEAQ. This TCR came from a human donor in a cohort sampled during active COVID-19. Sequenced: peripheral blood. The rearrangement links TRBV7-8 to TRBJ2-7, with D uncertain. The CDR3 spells CASSLAGSPGKQYF. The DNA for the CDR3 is TGTGCCAGCAGCTTAGCGGGTTCTCCAGGAAAGCAGTACTTC.